This TCR beta chain was captured by sequencing in a study of blood T cell repertoires in COVID-19. The wider study: The cDNA or gDNA used as material had been derived from T cells, B-cell-depleted T cells, or PBMCs.

Libraries were prepared by immunoSEQ multiplex PCR; TCRdb keeps only in-frame clonotypes and omits some of them. The sample holds some 280,000 clones, roughly 90% seen once. The CDR3 has 14 residues. In germline, CDR1 is MDHEN, CDR2 SYDVKM. Trimming cost V 6 bases and J 0 bases, with 9 bases left between them. This receptor was taken from a woman in her thirties or forties who had recovered from COVID-19. Material for sequencing was peripheral blood. The chain has TRBV28 and TRBJ1-3; D unresolved. Here the CDR3 reads CASSLRSSGNTIYF. CDR3 bases: TGTGCCAGCAGCCTTCGTAGCTCTGGAAACACCATATATTTT.